This T cell receptor beta chain was sequenced during a study of T cell responses to AZD1222 COVID-19 vaccine. Note on this clone: Its antigen is still unknown.

Study conclusions and caveats: Most donors were white British, females outnumbered males, and clonal diversity was possibly underestimated. The peak T cell response came first, and repertoires were sampled only after it.

Per the germline V gene, CDR1 is LNHDA and CDR2 is SQIVND (reference sequence). Trimming removed 6 bases at V and 8 bases at J, with 13 bases between. The CDR3 has 12 amino acids. Data came from immunoSEQ multiplex PCR; TCRdb stores just in-frame clones and leaves some out. This sample has about 110,000 clones, with roughly 87% found just once. The clonotype was recovered from an adult in good health. The chain employs TRBV19 and TRBJ1-2; tentatively, D is TRBD1 (6 bases). The sequences come from peripheral blood, collected on day 0 of MenACWY control vaccination. The CDR3 protein is CASRGQLEGYTF. The DNA of the CDR3 is TGTGCCAGTAGAGGACAGCTAGAAGGCTACACCTTC.